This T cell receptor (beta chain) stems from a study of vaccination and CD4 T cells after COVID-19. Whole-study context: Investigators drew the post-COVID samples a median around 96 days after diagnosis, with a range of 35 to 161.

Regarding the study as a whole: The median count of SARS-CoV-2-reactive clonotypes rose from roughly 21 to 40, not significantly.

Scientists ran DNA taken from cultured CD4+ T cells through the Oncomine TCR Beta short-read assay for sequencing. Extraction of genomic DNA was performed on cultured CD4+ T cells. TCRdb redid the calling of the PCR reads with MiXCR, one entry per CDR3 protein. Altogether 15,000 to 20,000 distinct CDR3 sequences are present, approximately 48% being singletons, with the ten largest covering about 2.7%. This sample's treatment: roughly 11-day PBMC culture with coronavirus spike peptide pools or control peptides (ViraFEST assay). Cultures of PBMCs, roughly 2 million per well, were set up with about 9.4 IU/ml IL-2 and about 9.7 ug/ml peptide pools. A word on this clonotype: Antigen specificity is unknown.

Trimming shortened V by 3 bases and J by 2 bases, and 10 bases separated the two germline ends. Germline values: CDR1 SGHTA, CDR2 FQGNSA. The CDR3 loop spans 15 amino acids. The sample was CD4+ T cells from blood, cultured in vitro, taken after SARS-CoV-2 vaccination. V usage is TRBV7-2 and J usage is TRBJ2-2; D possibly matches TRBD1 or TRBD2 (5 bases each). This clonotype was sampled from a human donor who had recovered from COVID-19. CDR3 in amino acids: CASSFWGPNTGELFF. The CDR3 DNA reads TGTGCCAGCAGCTTTTGGGGACCTAACACCGGGGAGCTGTTTTTT.